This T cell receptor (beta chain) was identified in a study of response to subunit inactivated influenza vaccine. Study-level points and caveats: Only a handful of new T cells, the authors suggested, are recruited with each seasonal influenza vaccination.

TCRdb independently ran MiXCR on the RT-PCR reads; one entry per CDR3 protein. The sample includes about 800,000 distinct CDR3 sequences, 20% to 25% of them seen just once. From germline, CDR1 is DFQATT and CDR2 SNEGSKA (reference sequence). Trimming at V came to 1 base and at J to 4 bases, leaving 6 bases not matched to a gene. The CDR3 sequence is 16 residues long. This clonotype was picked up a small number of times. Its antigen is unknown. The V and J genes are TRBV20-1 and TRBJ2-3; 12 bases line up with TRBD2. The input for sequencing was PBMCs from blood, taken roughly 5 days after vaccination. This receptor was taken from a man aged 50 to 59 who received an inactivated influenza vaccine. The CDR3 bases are TGCAGTGCTAGAGGGCTAGCGGGAGGGCCTCCAGATACGCAGTATTTT. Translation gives CSARGLAGGPPDTQYF.